The subject of this entry is one T cell receptor (beta chain). CDR1 LNHDA and CDR2 SQIVND come from the germline V gene (reference sequence). J was trimmed by 9 bases and V by 0 bases; bases with no gene match: 6. The length of the CDR3 is 15 residues. The data originate from a study of blood T cell repertoires in COVID-19. Study-wide context: Collection of acute and convalescent COVID-19 samples took place in the United States, Italy and Spain. Sample material is recorded as cDNA or gDNA derived from T cells, B-cell-depleted T cells, or PBMCs.

Assay used: immunoSEQ multiplex PCR; TCRdb lists only in-frame clones, some missing. The sample lists roughly 130,000 clones, about four fifths occurring once. The sequence came from a woman in her 30s who had recovered from COVID-19. The sample comprised peripheral blood. V and J are TRBV19 and TRBJ1-5; 9 bases are shared with TRBD1. CDR3: CASSIEPTGGRPQHF. The CDR3 region has the DNA TGTGCCAGTAGTATAGAGCCGACAGGGGGGCGGCCCCAGCATTTT.